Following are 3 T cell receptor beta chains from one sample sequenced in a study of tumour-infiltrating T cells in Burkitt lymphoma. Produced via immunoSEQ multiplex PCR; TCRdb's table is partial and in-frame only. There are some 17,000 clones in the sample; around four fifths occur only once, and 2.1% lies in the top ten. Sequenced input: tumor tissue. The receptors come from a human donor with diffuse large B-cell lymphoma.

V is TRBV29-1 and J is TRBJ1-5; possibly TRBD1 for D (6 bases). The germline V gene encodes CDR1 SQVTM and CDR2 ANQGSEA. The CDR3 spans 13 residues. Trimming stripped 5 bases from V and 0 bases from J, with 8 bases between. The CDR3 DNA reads TGCAGCGTTAAGGACAGTAGCAATCAGCCCCAGCATTTT. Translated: CSVKDSSNQPQHF.

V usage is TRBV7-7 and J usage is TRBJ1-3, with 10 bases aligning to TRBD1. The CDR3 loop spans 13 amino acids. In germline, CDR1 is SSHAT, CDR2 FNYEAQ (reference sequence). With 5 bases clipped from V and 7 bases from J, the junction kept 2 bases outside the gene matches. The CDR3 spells CASSPGQGNTIYF. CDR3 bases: TGTGCCAGCAGCCCGGGACAGGGGAACACCATATATTTT.

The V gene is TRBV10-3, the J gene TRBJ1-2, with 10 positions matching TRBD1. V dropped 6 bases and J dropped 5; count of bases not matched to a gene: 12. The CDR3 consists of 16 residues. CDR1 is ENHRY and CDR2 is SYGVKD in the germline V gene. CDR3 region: CAISPGTGVDQYGYTF. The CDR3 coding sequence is TGTGCCATCAGCCCGGGGACAGGGGTTGATCAGTATGGCTACACCTTC.